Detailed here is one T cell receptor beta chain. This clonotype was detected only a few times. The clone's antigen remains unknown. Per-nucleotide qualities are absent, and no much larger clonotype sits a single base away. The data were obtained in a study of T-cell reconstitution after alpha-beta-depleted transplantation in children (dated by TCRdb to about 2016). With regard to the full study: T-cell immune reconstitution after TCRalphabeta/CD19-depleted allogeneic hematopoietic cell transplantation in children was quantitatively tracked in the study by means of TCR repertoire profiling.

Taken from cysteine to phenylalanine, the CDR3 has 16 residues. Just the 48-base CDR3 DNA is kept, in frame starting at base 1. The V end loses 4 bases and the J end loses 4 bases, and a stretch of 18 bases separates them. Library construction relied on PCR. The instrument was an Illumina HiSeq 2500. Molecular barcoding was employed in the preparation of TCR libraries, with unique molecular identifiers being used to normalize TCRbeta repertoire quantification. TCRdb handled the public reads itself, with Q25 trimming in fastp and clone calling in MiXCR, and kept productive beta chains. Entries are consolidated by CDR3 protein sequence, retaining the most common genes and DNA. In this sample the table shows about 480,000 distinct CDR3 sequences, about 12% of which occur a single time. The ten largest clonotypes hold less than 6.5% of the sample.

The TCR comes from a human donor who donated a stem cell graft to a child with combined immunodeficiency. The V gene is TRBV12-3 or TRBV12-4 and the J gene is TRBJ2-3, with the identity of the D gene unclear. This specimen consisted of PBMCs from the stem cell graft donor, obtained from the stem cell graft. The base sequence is TGTGCCAGCAGTTCTCGAGGACCTTCCGAGGCAGATACGCAGTATTTT. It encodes CASSSRGPSEADTQYF.